This T cell receptor beta chain was recorded in a study of vaccination effects on CD4 cells after COVID-19. Across the study: It was a median of 72 days after the second dose that post-vaccine samples were obtained.

Antigen-specific CD4+ T cells were first expanded with viral peptide pools by the ViraFEST assay and only then sequenced. Isolation of CD4+ T cells took place after about ten days of culture. Subjects were given two BNT162b2 or mRNA-1273 vaccine doses. Testing of the vaccine recipients showed negative nucleocapsid antibodies and no prior SARS-CoV-2 infection. Researchers reported culturing 2 million to 2.5 million PBMC in each well, adding around 10 IU/ml IL-2 and roughly 10 ug/ml peptides. Replacing half the medium with IL-2 medium was done on days 3 and 7. Measured with immunoSEQ multiplex PCR; TCRdb has only the in-frame clones, and not every one. The data show 20,000 to 25,000 clones, approximately 80% seen once. With V trimmed by 3 bases and J by 13 bases, 5 bases remained unmatched. The CDR3 contains 12 residues. CDR1 and CDR2 from the germline V gene are MDHEN and SYDVKM. A remark on this clone: Its antigen is unknown.

This chain connects TRBV28 to TRBJ2-3; 9 bases align to TRBD2. This sample comprised CD4+ T cells from PBMCs cultured with SARS-CoV-2 spike peptides, obtained after COVID-19 vaccination. The clonotype was recovered from a human donor who received a COVID-19 vaccine. Some clones in this sample may be carry-over from other donors' samples. CDR3 residues: CASSFSGGAKYF. DNA of the CDR3: TGTGCCAGCAGTTTTAGCGGGGGCGCTAAGTATTTT.